This T cell receptor (beta chain) was sequenced in a study of blood T cell repertoires in COVID-19. The wider study: Sites across the United States, Italy and Spain contributed samples from acute and convalescent COVID-19.

Profiled with immunoSEQ multiplex PCR; TCRdb holds only in-frame clones, not every one. This sample yields hundreds of thousands of clones, of which approximately 92% are seen a single time; approximately 1.2% belongs to the top ten. Adults between roughly 18 and 90 years of age took part from under 30 US areas. Cohorts were determined from participant-reported clinical history. The recovered donors of Cohort 3 showed two negative PCRs, clearance, or symptom resolution. Germline assignment: CDR1 WNHNN and CDR2 SYGVQD (reference sequence). The CDR3 consists of 15 residues. V lost 3 bases and J lost 4, with 13 bases in between.

This rearrangement joins TRBV10-1 to TRBJ2-1, with D possibly matching TRBD1 (6 bases). The clonotype was recovered from a man aged 25 to 45 who had recovered from COVID-19. Material: PBMCs or T cells enriched from blood (not recorded which). The CDR3 reads CASSELGGAYNEQFF. The CDR3 coding sequence is TGCGCCAGCAGTGAACTTGGGGGCGCTTACAATGAGCAGTTCTTC.